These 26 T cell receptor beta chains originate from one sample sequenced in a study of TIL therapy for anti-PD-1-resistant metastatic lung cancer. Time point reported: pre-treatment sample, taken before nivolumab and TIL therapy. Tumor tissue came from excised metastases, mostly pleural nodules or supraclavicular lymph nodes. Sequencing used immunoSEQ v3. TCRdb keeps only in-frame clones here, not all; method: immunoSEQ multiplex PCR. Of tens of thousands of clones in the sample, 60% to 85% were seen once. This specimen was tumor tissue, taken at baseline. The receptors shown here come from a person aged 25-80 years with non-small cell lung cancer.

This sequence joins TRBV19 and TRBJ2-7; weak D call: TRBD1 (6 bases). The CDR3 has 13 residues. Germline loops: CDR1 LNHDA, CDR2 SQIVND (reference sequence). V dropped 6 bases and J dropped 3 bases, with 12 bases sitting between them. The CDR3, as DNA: TGTGCCAGTAGCGCCACAGGGATCTACGAGCAGTACTTC. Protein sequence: CASSATGIYEQYF. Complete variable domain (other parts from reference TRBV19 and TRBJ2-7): DGGITQSPKYLFRKEGQNVTLSCEQNLNHDAMYWYRQDPGQGLRLIYYSQIVNDFQKGDIAEGYSVSREKKESFPLTVTSAQKNPTAFYLCASSATGIYEQYFGPGTRLTVT.

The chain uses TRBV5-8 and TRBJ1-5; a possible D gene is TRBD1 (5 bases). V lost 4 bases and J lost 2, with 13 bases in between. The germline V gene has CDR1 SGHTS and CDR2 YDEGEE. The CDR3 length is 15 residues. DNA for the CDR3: TGTGCCAGCAGCGGGGGTCTGCGGGGCAATCAGCCCCAGCATTTT. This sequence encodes CASSGGLRGNQPQHF.

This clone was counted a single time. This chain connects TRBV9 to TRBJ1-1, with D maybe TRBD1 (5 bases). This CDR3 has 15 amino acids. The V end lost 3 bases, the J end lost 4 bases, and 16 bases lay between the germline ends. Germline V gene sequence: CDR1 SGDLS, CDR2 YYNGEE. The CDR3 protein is CASSARGGGGTEAFF. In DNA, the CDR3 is TGTGCCAGCAGCGCCCGCGGGGGTGGTGGCACTGAAGCTTTCTTT.

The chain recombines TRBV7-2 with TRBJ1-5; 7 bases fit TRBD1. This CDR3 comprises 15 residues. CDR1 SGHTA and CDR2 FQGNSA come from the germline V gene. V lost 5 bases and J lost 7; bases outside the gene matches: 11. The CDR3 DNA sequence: TGTGCCAGCAGCAATAGGCCGACAGGGACACAGCCCCAGCATTTT. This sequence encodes CASSNRPTGTQPQHF.

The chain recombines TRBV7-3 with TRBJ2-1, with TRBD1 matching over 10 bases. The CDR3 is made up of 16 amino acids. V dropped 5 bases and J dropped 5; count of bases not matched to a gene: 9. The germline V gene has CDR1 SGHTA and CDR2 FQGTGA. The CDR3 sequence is CASSVLPGTGDNEQFF. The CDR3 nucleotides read TGTGCCAGCAGCGTCTTGCCCGGGACAGGGGACAATGAGCAGTTCTTC.

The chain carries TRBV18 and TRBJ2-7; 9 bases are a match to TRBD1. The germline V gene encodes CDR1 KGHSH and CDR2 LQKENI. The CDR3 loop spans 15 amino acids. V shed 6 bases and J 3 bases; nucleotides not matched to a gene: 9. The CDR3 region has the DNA TGTGCCAGCTCGCTACAGGGGGCGGGGGACTACGAGCAGTACTTC. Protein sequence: CASSLQGAGDYEQYF. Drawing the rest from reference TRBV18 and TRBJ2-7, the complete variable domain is NAGVMQNPRHLVRRRGQEARLRCSPMKGHSHVYWYRQLPEEGLKFMVYLQKENIIDESGMPKERFSAEFPKEGPSILRIQQVVRGDSAAYFCASSLQGAGDYEQYFGPGTRLTVT.

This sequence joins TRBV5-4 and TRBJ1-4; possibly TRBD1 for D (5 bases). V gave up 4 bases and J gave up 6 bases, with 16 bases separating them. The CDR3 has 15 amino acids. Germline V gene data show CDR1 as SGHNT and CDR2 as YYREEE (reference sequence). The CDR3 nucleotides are TGTGCCAGCAGCCGTGCCGGGACGAGAGATGAAAAACTGTTTTTT. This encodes CASSRAGTRDEKLFF.

The CDR3 reads CASSLEAASTDTQYF. The CDR3 nucleotides read TGTGCCAGCAGCTTGGAGGCGGCTAGCACAGATACGCAGTATTTT. J is TRBJ2-3 and V is TRBV5-4; unclear D gene. V lost 0 bases to trimming and J lost 0 bases, with 8 bases between them. The germline V gene encodes CDR1 SGHNT and CDR2 YYREEE (reference sequence). The length of the CDR3 is 15 residues. Using reference TRBV5-4 and TRBJ2-3 for the parts outside the CDR3, the full variable domain is ETGVTQSPTHLIKTRGQQVTLRCSSQSGHNTVSWYQQALGQGPQFIFQYYREEENGRGNFPPRFSGLQFPNYSSELNVNALELDDSALYLCASSLEAASTDTQYFGPGTRLTVL.

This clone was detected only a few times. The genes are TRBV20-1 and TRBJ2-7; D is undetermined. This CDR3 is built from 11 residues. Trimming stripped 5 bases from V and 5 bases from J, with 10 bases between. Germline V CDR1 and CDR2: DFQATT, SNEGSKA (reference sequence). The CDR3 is CSASSYDEQYF. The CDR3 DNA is TGCAGTGCTTCATCCTACGACGAGCAGTACTTC.

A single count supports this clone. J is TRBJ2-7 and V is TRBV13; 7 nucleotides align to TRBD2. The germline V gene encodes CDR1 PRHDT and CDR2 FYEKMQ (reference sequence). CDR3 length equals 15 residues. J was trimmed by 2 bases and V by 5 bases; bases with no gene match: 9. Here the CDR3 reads CASSPEAGTTYEQYF. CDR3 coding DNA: TGTGCCAGCAGCCCCGAGGCGGGGACTACCTACGAGCAGTACTTC.

CDR3 sequence (DNA): TGTGCCACCAGCCCGGACAGATGGGAAAAACTGTTTTTT. This sequence encodes CATSPDRWEKLFF. The chain has TRBV15 and TRBJ1-4, with D maybe TRBD1 (6 bases). The CDR3 has 13 amino acids. Germline V gene lookup returns CDR1 LNHNV and CDR2 YYDKDF (reference sequence). V gave up 5 bases and J gave up 8 bases, with 12 bases separating them.

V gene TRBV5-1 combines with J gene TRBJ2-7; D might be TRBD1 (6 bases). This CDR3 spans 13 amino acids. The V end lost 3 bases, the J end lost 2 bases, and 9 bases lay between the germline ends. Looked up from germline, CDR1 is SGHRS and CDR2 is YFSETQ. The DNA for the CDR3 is TGCGCCAGCAGCTCCGGACAGCCCTACGAGCAGTACTTC. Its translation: CASSSGQPYEQYF.

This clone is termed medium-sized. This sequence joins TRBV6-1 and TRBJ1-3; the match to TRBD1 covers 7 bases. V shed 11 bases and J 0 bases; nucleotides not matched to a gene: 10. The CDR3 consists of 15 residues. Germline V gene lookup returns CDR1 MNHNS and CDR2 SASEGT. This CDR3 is CAVYRDRGSGNTIYF. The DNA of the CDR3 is TGTGCCGTCTATAGGGACAGAGGCTCTGGAAACACCATATATTTT.

CDR3: CASSILGTGGSDTQYF. The CDR3 coding sequence is TGTGCCAGTAGTATCCTAGGGACAGGGGGCTCAGATACGCAGTATTTT. The chain is built from TRBV19 and TRBJ2-3, with 12 nucleotides matching TRBD1. Germline-derived CDR1 and CDR2 are LNHDA and SQIVND (reference sequence). The CDR3 length is 16 residues. After removal of 3 bases from V and 4 bases from J, the junction contained 5 bases not matched to a gene.

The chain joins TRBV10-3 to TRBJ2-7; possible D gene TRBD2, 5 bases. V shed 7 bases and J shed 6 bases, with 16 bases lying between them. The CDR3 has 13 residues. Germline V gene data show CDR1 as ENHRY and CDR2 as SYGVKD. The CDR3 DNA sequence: TGTGCCATCATTAGCGTGAGTCATCCCGAGCAGTACTTC. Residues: CAIISVSHPEQYF.

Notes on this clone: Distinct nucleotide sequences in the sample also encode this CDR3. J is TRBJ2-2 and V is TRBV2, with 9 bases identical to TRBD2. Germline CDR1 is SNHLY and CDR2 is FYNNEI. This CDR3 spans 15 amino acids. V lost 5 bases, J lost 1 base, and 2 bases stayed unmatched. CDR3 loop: CASSRSGGNTGELFF. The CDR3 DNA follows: TGTGCCAGCAGTCGTAGCGGGGGGAACACCGGGGAGCTGTTTTTT.

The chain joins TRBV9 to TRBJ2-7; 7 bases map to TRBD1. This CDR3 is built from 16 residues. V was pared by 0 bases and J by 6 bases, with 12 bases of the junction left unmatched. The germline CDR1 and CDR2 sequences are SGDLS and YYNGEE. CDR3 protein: CASSVAWGTAMAEQYF. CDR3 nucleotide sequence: TGTGCCAGCAGCGTAGCTTGGGGGACAGCCATGGCCGAGCAGTACTTC. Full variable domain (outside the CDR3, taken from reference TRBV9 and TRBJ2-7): DSGVTQTPKHLITATGQRVTLRCSPRSGDLSVYWYQQSLDQGLQFLIQYYNGEERAKGNILERFSAQQFPDLHSELNLSSLELGDSALYFCASSVAWGTAMAEQYFGPGTRLTVT.

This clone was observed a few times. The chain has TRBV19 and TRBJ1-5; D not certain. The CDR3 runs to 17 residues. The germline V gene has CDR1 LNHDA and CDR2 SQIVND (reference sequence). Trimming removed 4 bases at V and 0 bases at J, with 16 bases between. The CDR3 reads CASSTNRLTASNQPQHF. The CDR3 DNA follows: TGTGCCAGTAGTACCAACCGGTTGACGGCTAGCAATCAGCCCCAGCATTTT.

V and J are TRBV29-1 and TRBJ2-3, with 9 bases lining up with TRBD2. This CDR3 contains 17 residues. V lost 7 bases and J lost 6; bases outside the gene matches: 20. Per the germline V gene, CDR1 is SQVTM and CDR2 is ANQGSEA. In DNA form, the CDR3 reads TGCAGCGCAAGATCCCCCCGGGGGCGGGGGGGCCAGGATACGCAGTATTTT. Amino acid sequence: CSARSPRGRGGQDTQYF.

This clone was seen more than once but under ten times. The CDR3 coding sequence is TGTGCCAGTAGGGTACAGGGTATAACATGGGACACTGAAGCTTTCTTT. It translates to CASRVQGITWDTEAFF. The chain links TRBV19 to TRBJ1-1; a weak D match, TRBD1 (6 bases). V lost 6 bases and J 3 bases, leaving 20 bases between the germline ends. In germline, CDR1 is LNHDA, CDR2 SQIVND (reference sequence). This CDR3 is 16 amino acids long.

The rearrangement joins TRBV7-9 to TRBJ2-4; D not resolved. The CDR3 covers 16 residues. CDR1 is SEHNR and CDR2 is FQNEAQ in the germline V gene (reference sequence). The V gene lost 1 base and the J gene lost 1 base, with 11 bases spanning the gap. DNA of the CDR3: TGTGCCAGCAGCTTAGATCAGCGCCTGGCCAAAAACATTCAGTACTTC. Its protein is CASSLDQRLAKNIQYF.

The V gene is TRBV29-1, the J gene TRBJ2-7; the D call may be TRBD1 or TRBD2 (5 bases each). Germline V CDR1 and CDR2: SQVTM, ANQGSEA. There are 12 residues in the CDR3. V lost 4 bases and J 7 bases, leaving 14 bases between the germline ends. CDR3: CSVGAGTWEQYF. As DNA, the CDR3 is TGCAGCGTTGGGGCCGGGACCTGGGAGCAGTACTTC.

The CDR3 sequence: CASRAGSSFYEQYF. The CDR3 coding sequence is TGCGCCAGCAGGGCGGGCAGTTCCTTCTACGAGCAGTACTTC. The V call is TRBV5-1, the J call TRBJ2-7; D perhaps matches TRBD2 (5 bases). Germline V gives CDR1 SGHRS, CDR2 YFSETQ. CDR3 length equals 14 residues. Trimming left V 5 bases short and J 3 bases short, with 15 bases between.

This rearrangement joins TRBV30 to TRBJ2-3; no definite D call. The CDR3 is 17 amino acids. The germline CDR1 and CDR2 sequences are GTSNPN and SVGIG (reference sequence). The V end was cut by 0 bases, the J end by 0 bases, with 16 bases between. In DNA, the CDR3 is TGTGCCTGGAGTGTTCGTACGCCCCTTGCGAGCACAGATACGCAGTATTTT. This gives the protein CAWSVRTPLASTDTQYF.

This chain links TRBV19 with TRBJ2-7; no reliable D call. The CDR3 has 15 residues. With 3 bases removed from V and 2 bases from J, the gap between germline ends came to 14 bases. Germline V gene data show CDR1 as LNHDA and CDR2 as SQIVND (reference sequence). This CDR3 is CASSISTALTYEQYF. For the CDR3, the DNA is TGTGCCAGTAGTATTTCCACAGCCCTAACCTACGAGCAGTACTTC.

This CDR3 is CASSATLAGGAYEQYF. Written as DNA, the CDR3 is TGCGCCAGCAGTGCGACTCTAGCGGGAGGAGCCTACGAGCAGTACTTC. The chain employs TRBV10-2 and TRBJ2-7; 11 bases align to TRBD2. Germline assignment: CDR1 WSHSY and CDR2 SAAADI. Losses at the gene ends were 4 bases for V and 2 bases for J; bases not matched to a gene: 7. The CDR3 length is 16 residues.